These 12 T cell receptor beta chains were sequenced from one sample in a study of blood T cell repertoires in COVID-19. Sequencing was performed with immunoSEQ multiplex PCR; in TCRdb, only in-frame clones are kept and a portion is missing. Counted here are about 160,000 clones, nearly 80% occurring once; the ten biggest clones make up around 13%. Sample: peripheral blood. Receptor source: a woman older than 75 with acute or convalescent COVID-19.

The V call is TRBV5-1, the J call TRBJ1-1; D not certain. Germline CDR1 reads SGHRS; CDR2 reads YFSETQ. The CDR3 has 17 amino acids. Trimming left V 4 bases short and J 2 bases short, with 21 bases between. In DNA, the CDR3 is TGCGCCAGCAGCCCTCGAGTGGGTAGCACTTCAAACACTGAAGCTTTCTTT. The encoded protein is CASSPRVGSTSNTEAFF.

V and J are TRBV24-1 and TRBJ1-5, with 7 bases matching TRBD1. With V trimmed by 5 bases and J by 5 bases, 2 bases remained unmatched. The CDR3 has 13 residues. The germline V gene encodes CDR1 KGHDR and CDR2 SFDVKD. The CDR3 DNA is TGTGCCACCAGTGGCAGGGGGGATCAGCCCCAGCATTTT. Amino acids: CATSGRGDQPQHF.

The chain carries TRBV7-8 and TRBJ1-2; 10 bases fit TRBD1. The germline CDR1 and CDR2 sequences are SGHVS and FQNEAQ. V shed 5 bases, J shed 5 bases, and the junction held 8 bases outside the gene matches. The CDR3 length is 15 residues. The CDR3 coding sequence is TGTGCCAGCAGCCTAAGGCGGGGACAGGGGTATGGCTACACCTTC. Translated, it gives CASSLRRGQGYGYTF.

The chain couples TRBV28 to TRBJ2-1; 16 bases are a match to TRBD2. V lost 8 bases, J lost 7 bases, and 8 bases stayed unmatched. The germline CDR1 and CDR2 sequences are MDHEN and SYDVKM. The CDR3 sequence is 16 residues long. This CDR3 is CASWGTSGRGWNEQFF. In DNA form, the CDR3 reads TGTGCCAGCTGGGGGACTAGCGGGAGGGGGTGGAATGAGCAGTTCTTC.

The J gene is TRBJ2-4, the V gene TRBV20-1; TRBD2 is a possible D gene (5 bases). Germline V CDR1 and CDR2: DFQATT, SNEGSKA (reference sequence). There are 11 residues in the CDR3. Trimming left V 5 bases short and J 6 bases short, with 8 bases between. CDR3 sequence: CSASGLNIQYF. Here the CDR3 DNA reads TGCAGTGCTTCCGGACTAAACATTCAGTACTTC.

For the CDR3, the DNA is TGCAGCGTTCCTGGGGGGGGGCTGACAGATACGCAGTATTTT. Its translation is CSVPGGGLTDTQYF. J is TRBJ2-3 and V is TRBV29-1, with D perhaps matching TRBD2 (7 bases). Per germline, CDR1 SQVTM and CDR2 ANQGSEA. There are 14 residues in the CDR3. V was clipped by 5 bases and J by 3 bases, with 15 bases between them.

The chain recombines TRBV7-2 with TRBJ1-2; 7 nucleotides line up with TRBD1. Per the germline V gene, CDR1 is SGHTA and CDR2 is FQGNSA. Trimming cost V 5 bases and J 4 bases; bases outside gene matches: 10. The CDR3 is made up of 15 amino acids. The CDR3 region is CASSAYRGVPYGYTF. Here the CDR3 DNA reads TGTGCCAGCAGCGCCTACAGGGGAGTCCCCTATGGCTACACCTTC.

The V call is TRBV5-8, the J call TRBJ1-5, with 7 bases matching TRBD1. CDR3 length: 14 amino acids. Germline V CDR1 and CDR2: SGHTS, YDEGEE. The V segment lost 3 bases and the J segment 5 bases; nucleotides outside the gene matches: 5. CDR3 nucleotide sequence: TGTGCCAGCAGCTCCGGACAGGAGTATCAGCCCCAGCATTTT. Translating gives CASSSGQEYQPQHF.

This clone was counted between two and nine times. The genes are TRBV11-1 and TRBJ2-2, with 8 bases aligning to TRBD2. V lost 5 bases to trimming and J lost 2 bases; unmatched junction nucleotides: 4. Germline CDR1 SGHAT, CDR2 FQDESV (reference sequence). The CDR3 has 15 amino acids. DNA of the CDR3: TGTGCCAGCAGCCCGGGGGGGCGAAACACCGGGGAGCTGTTTTTT. It encodes CASSPGGRNTGELFF.

CDR3 in DNA: TGCGCCAGCAGGCCCGGGACAGAGGGTTACCAGCATTTT. This gives the protein CASRPGTEGYQHF. The chain carries TRBV5-1 and TRBJ1-5; 7 bases fit TRBD1. The V gene's germline CDR1 is SGHRS and CDR2 YFSETQ. The CDR3 consists of 13 residues. V lost 5 bases, J lost 12 bases, and 11 bases stayed unmatched.

The chain carries TRBV19 and TRBJ2-7; TRBD2 matches at 9 bases. The CDR3 totals 15 residues. V trimming: 5 bases; J trimming: 3 bases; junction bases outside the gene matches: 8. Germline values: CDR1 LNHDA, CDR2 SQIVND (reference sequence). CDR3 in amino acids: CASSPGLASYYEQYF. Written as DNA, the CDR3 is TGTGCCAGTAGTCCAGGACTAGCGTCCTACTACGAGCAGTACTTC.

DNA of the CDR3: TGTGCCAGCGCCGAACCGGGACTAGCGGCCTACGAGCAGTACTTC. This gives the protein CASAEPGLAAYEQYF. The J gene is TRBJ2-7, the V gene TRBV18; 11 positions match TRBD2. Germline V gene data show CDR1 as KGHSH and CDR2 as LQKENI. The CDR3 consists of 15 residues. Trimming took 8 bases from V and 2 from J; bases not matched to a gene: 8.